One TCR beta chain is described in this entry. Its specificity is unknown. One junction end does not reproduce the germline sequence, and a read error may be involved. This entry belongs to a study of tumor-infiltrating lymphocytes in primary liver carcinoma. About the research overall: These patients were men and women whose ages were 30 to 69 years.

Unsorted whole blood yielded blood RNA, and germline DNA was extracted as well. Points from the study as a whole: Tumor samples exhibited a significantly greater top-250-clone fraction than blood samples (p = 0.039).

The CDR3 contains 13 residues. The V gene's germline CDR1 is MNHEY and CDR2 SVGAGI. TCR beta cDNA was made from 500 ng total RNA with a constant-region primer. Sequencing libraries for TCR beta derived from three nested multiplex PCR rounds that used slightly modified ARM-PCR. The first two PCR rounds used TRBV1-TRBV30 primers with a Cbeta primer, roughly 10 cycles each. MiXCR was run by TCRdb on the multiplex PCR reads, yielding one entry per CDR3 protein. The table records about 320,000 distinct CDR3 sequences, around three fifths of them present only once. The V and J genes are TRBV6-5 and TRBJ2-2; D is ambiguous. The sequence derives from a man in his forties with primary liver carcinoma and hepatitis B virus infection. Material: peripheral blood. CDR3 sequence (DNA): TGTGCGAGCAGTCTGACGACCACCGGGGAGCTGTTTTTT. Translated, it gives CASSLTTTGELFF.